One and the same sample provided the 21 T cell receptor beta chains below, sequenced in a study of CXCR3-negative and CXCR3-positive naive CD8 T cells. Study outcomes and limitations: Naive CXCR3-positive cells had TRB CDR3s more hydrophobic than those of CXCR3-negative naive cells.

Libraries were UMI-labeled 5' RACE TRB cDNA. Using the 5' RACE reads, TCRdb records one entry per CDR3 protein without DNA. The sample table sets out around 63,000 distinct CDR3 sequences. No antigen has been identified for these receptors. Sample: naive CXCR3+ CD8+ T cells from blood. Sample subset: CD45RO-CCR7+CD27+CD95- naive CD8+ T cells expressing CXCR3 (TNR3+). All receptors derive from a human donor in good health. Some clones in this sample may be carry-over from other donors' samples.

The V and J genes are TRBV20-1 and TRBJ1-4. Germline V gene sequence: CDR1 DFQATT, CDR2 SNEGSKA (reference sequence). The length of the CDR3 is 15 residues. This chain's CDR3 is CSAKEGPATNEKLFF.

The rearrangement uses TRBV29-1 and TRBJ2-1; the D gene TCRdb calls, TRBD1, cannot be checked with no DNA. This CDR3 spans 16 amino acids. Germline V gene sequence: CDR1 SQVTM, CDR2 ANQGSEA. CDR3: CSVEDGDRGAYNERFF.

The V call is TRBV12-3 or TRBV12-4, the J call TRBJ2-5; the D gene TCRdb calls, TRBD2, cannot be checked with no DNA. The CDR3 is 14 amino acids. The CDR3 reads CASSLVLAQETQYF.

The rearrangement uses TRBV7-6 and TRBJ2-7; TCRdb's D call, TRBD1, is unchecked because there is no DNA. The CDR3 is 15 amino acids. Germline V gene lookup returns CDR1 SGHVS and CDR2 FNYEAQ. CDR3 protein: CASSLTGTGSYEQYF.

The chain uses TRBV7-9 and TRBJ2-3. Germline CDR1 SEHNR, CDR2 FQNEAQ (reference sequence). This CDR3 region has 12 residues. CDR3 loop: CASSLLPDTQYF.

The CDR3 loop is CASSGQGGNTEAFF. The rearrangement uses TRBV18 and TRBJ1-1; TCRdb's assignment of TRBD1 cannot be checked, as there is no DNA. CDR1 is KGHSH, CDR2 LQKENI, per germline. This CDR3 contains 14 residues.

The V call is TRBV29-1, the J call TRBJ1-1; TCRdb's D gene call, TRBD1, goes unchecked for lack of DNA. Germline V gene sequence: CDR1 SQVTM, CDR2 ANQGSEA. This CDR3 has 13 amino acids. CDR3 protein: CSVARGPYTEAFF. The full variable domain, with the rest looked up from reference TRBV29-1 and TRBJ1-1, is SAVISQKPSRDICQRGTSLTIQCQVDSQVTMMFWYRQQPGQSLTLIATANQGSEATYESGFVIDKFPISRPNLTFSTLTVSNMSPEDSSIYLCSVARGPYTEAFFGQGTRLTVV.

The rearrangement joins TRBV5-1 to TRBJ2-7; checking the TCRdb D call of TRBD1 is not possible without DNA. This CDR3 has 15 amino acids. The germline V gene encodes CDR1 SGHRS and CDR2 YFSETQ. This chain's CDR3 is CASSLEGGGGDEQYF. Using reference TRBV5-1 and TRBJ2-7 for the parts outside the CDR3, the full variable domain is KAGVTQTPRYLIKTRGQQVTLSCSPISGHRSVSWYQQTPGQGLQFLFEYFSETQRNKGNFPGRFSGRQFSNSRSEMNVSTLELGDSALYLCASSLEGGGGDEQYFGPGTRLTVT.

The genes are TRBV7-9 and TRBJ2-7; TCRdb's D gene call, TRBD1, goes unchecked for lack of DNA. Germline CDR1 reads SEHNR; CDR2 reads FQNEAQ (reference sequence). The CDR3 totals 14 residues. The CDR3 protein is CASSSRDTSYEQYF.

CDR3 residues: CSVWAQQAPEAFF. The genes are TRBV29-1 and TRBJ1-1; the D call from TCRdb, TRBD1, cannot be confirmed without DNA. This CDR3 spans 13 amino acids. Germline CDR1 and CDR2: SQVTM and ANQGSEA.

The chain links TRBV29-1 to TRBJ2-1; TCRdb designates TRBD2, a call that cannot be tested without DNA. In germline, CDR1 is SQVTM, CDR2 ANQGSEA. The CDR3 is made up of 16 amino acids. This CDR3 is CSVLPSGGASYNEQFF.

This rearrangement joins TRBV28 to TRBJ2-1; TCRdb calls TRBD2, which cannot be checked without DNA. This CDR3 has 17 amino acids. In germline, CDR1 is MDHEN, CDR2 SYDVKM. The CDR3 sequence: CASSWEVAGTAYNEQFF.

The J gene is TRBJ1-5, the V gene TRBV7-2; TCRdb's D call, TRBD1, is unchecked because there is no DNA. CDR3 size: 16 residues. Germline V gene data show CDR1 as SGHTA and CDR2 as FQGNSA. CDR3 sequence reads: CASSLGVPGGNQPQHF.

The J gene is TRBJ2-3, the V gene TRBV5-6; TCRdb's assignment of TRBD2 cannot be checked, as there is no DNA. In germline, CDR1 is SGHDT, CDR2 YYEEEE. CDR3 length equals 16 residues. CDR3 sequence reads: CASRESTSGGPDTQYF.

The chain's CDR3 is CSVGGTGVTSPQHF. The V gene is TRBV29-1, the J gene TRBJ1-5; the TRBD1 assignment by TCRdb is unverifiable without DNA. Germline values: CDR1 SQVTM, CDR2 ANQGSEA. The CDR3 is 14 amino acids.

V and J are TRBV11-2 and TRBJ1-2; TCRdb's D call, TRBD1, is unchecked because there is no DNA. The CDR3 sequence is 15 residues long. In germline, CDR1 is SGHAT, CDR2 FQNNGV. CDR3 in amino acids: CASRLAPGQGFGYTF.

V usage is TRBV7-6 and J usage is TRBJ2-7; TCRdb selects TRBD1, and the lack of DNA leaves this call unchecked. Germline CDR1 and CDR2: SGHVS and FNYEAQ. The CDR3 consists of 14 residues. This CDR3 reads CASSLVTGTYEQYF.

The chain recombines TRBV7-2 with TRBJ2-1; TCRdb returns TRBD2, unconfirmable since there is no DNA. In germline, CDR1 is SGHTA, CDR2 FQGNSA. The CDR3 length is 16 residues. The chain's CDR3 is CASSSPPGLALNEQFF.

This chain links TRBV6-2 or TRBV6-3 with TRBJ1-2; TCRdb gives TRBD1 as the D gene, but with no DNA this cannot be confirmed. CDR1 and CDR2 from the germline V gene are MNHEY and SVGEGT. This CDR3 comprises 12 residues. CDR3 amino acids: CAGRTGPYGYTF.

The chain recombines TRBV29-1 with TRBJ2-2; absent DNA, TCRdb's TRBD1 call cannot be checked. Germline CDR1 is SQVTM and CDR2 is ANQGSEA. The CDR3 runs 17 residues. The chain's CDR3 is CSVYGRGPTPGTGELFF.

The chain employs TRBV27 and TRBJ2-7. This CDR3 has 13 amino acids. CDR1 is MNHEY and CDR2 is SMNVEV in the germline V gene (reference sequence). The CDR3 region is CASSLTPTYEQYF.